This TCR beta chain was profiled in a study of a mutant IDH1 vaccine in newly diagnosed glioma. Looking at the study overall: Treated patients comprised roughly 60% males and approximately 40% females, mean age 40.4 years.

Time point denoted: baseline, week 1 (first vaccination visit). Stated treatment: pre-vaccination baseline after standard-of-care therapy. Using immunoSEQ multiplex PCR, the repertoire was profiled, and TCRdb retains in-frame clones only, with some absent. The sample carries 85,000 to 100,000 clones, about 80% recorded once. This CDR3 contains 14 residues. Germline lookup yields CDR1 SGHNT and CDR2 YYREEE (reference sequence). V gave up 7 bases and J gave up 1 base, with 11 bases separating them. This clone was observed a few times. This material consisted of PBMCs, taken from a glioma patient treated with radiotherapy, temozolomide or both. V gene TRBV5-4 combines with J gene TRBJ2-2; a possible D gene is TRBD1 (6 bases). This receptor was identified in a man aged 35 to 55 with glioma. The CDR3 loop reads CASHLQGNTGELFF. The CDR3, as DNA: TGTGCCAGCCACTTACAGGGGAACACCGGGGAGCTGTTTTTT.